The 27 T cell receptor beta chains below come from one sample, sequenced in a study of T cell repertoires in cytomegalovirus infection. TCRdb redid the calling of the reads with MiXCR, one entry per CDR3 protein. The sample lists roughly 700,000 distinct CDR3 sequences, about 33% occurring once. No antigen has been identified for these receptors. The sample was cultured PBMCs, taken from culture after CMV antigen stimulation. The origin of the receptors is a human donor in good health (CMV status not recorded). Some clones in this sample may be carry-over from other donors' samples.

The chain combines TRBV11-2 with TRBJ1-6; D remains ambiguous. The CDR3 consists of 16 residues. V lost 5 bases to trimming and J lost 7 bases, with 18 bases between them. Germline CDR1 reads SGHAT; CDR2 reads FQNNGV. The CDR3 region has the DNA TGTGCCAGCAGCCCTAGGTTCCGGGCCGGAAATTCACCCCTCCACTTT. Its translation: CASSPRFRAGNSPLHF. The complete variable domain, with remaining parts taken from reference TRBV11-2 and TRBJ1-6, reads EAGVAQSPRYKIIEKRQSVAFWCNPISGHATLYWYQQILGQGPKLLIQFQNNGVVDDSQLPKDRFSAERLKGVDSTLKIQPAKLEDSAVYLCASSPRFRAGNSPLHFGNGTRLTVT.

The rearrangement links TRBV11-2 to TRBJ1-2, with 8 bases fitting TRBD1. CDR1 and CDR2 (germline): SGHAT, FQNNGV. The CDR3 is 17 amino acids. V dropped 3 bases and J dropped 1; count of bases not matched to a gene: 10. The CDR3, as DNA: TGTGCCAGCAGCTTTAGGACAGGGAGACCTATTAACTATGGCTACACCTTC. Residues: CASSFRTGRPINYGYTF.

The chain has TRBV20-1 and TRBJ1-5; 9 bases are a match to TRBD1. Trimming cost V 0 bases and J 7 bases; bases outside gene matches: 10. The CDR3 is 16 amino acids. CDR1 and CDR2 (germline): DFQATT, SNEGSKA (reference sequence). The CDR3 here is CSARDRDRVLWQPQHF. The CDR3 bases are TGCAGTGCTAGAGATCGGGACAGGGTGTTATGGCAGCCCCAGCATTTT.

This clonotype was recorded a few times. The V and J genes are TRBV11-2 and TRBJ1-2, with unresolved D. CDR3 size: 14 residues. V was pared by 0 bases and J by 4 bases, with 9 bases between. The germline CDR1 and CDR2 sequences are SGHAT and FQNNGV. The CDR3 spells CASSLDPAAYGYTF. The CDR3 DNA sequence: TGTGCCAGCAGCTTAGATCCGGCAGCCTATGGCTACACCTTC.

The chain uses TRBV7-9 and TRBJ2-1; no definite D call. V lost 1 base to trimming and J lost 10 bases, with 11 bases between them. The germline V gene has CDR1 SEHNR and CDR2 FQNEAQ (reference sequence). The CDR3 is made up of 13 amino acids. The CDR3 sequence is CASSLEKAREQFF. The CDR3 DNA sequence: TGTGCCAGCAGCTTAGAGAAAGCGAGAGAGCAGTTCTTC.

This clonotype has only a few counts. This sequence joins TRBV14 and TRBJ2-1; D is ambiguous. CDR3 size: 17 residues. Germline lookup yields CDR1 SGHDN and CDR2 FVKESK. With 3 bases removed from V and 12 bases from J, the gap between germline ends came to 27 bases. This CDR3 is CASSHNNGLTPSIWQFF. CDR3 DNA: TGTGCCAGCAGCCATAACAATGGGCTGACTCCCTCCATTTGGCAGTTCTTC.

This clonotype has more than one count but fewer than ten. This chain connects TRBV19 to TRBJ2-3; 7 bases line up with TRBD2. V was clipped by 6 bases and J by 2 bases; unmatched bases: 2. Germline loops: CDR1 LNHDA, CDR2 SQIVND (reference sequence). The CDR3 spans 13 residues. The CDR3 loop reads CASRGGYTDTQYF. CDR3 nucleotide sequence: TGTGCCAGTAGGGGAGGGTACACAGATACGCAGTATTTT. Using reference TRBV19 and TRBJ2-3 for the parts outside the CDR3, the full variable domain is DGGITQSPKYLFRKEGQNVTLSCEQNLNHDAMYWYRQDPGQGLRLIYYSQIVNDFQKGDIAEGYSVSREKKESFPLTVTSAQKNPTAFYLCASRGGYTDTQYFGPGTRLTVL.

This clonotype was observed at least ten times. The chain carries TRBV7-2 and TRBJ1-5, with D uncertain. V shed 3 bases and J shed 5 bases, with 14 bases lying between them. Germline loops: CDR1 SGHTA, CDR2 FQGNSA. This CDR3 region has 15 residues. The CDR3 DNA reads TGTGCCAGCAGCTTTCGCAGGAGGTTGGATCAGCCCCAGCATTTT. This encodes CASSFRRRLDQPQHF.

This clonotype was counted a few times. CDR3 sequence reads: CASRLQGEGYTF. CDR3 nucleotide sequence: TGTGCCAGCAGGTTACAGGGGGAGGGCTACACCTTC. The rearrangement uses TRBV7-2 and TRBJ1-2; 8 bases are a match to TRBD1. CDR1 and CDR2 (germline): SGHTA, FQGNSA. This CDR3 region has 12 residues. With 6 bases clipped from V and 8 bases from J, the junction kept 5 bases outside the gene matches.

The chain links TRBV19 to TRBJ1-1; 11 bases agree with TRBD1. This CDR3 region has 16 residues. J was trimmed by 9 bases and V by 1 base; bases with no gene match: 10. Germline V gives CDR1 LNHDA, CDR2 SQIVND (reference sequence). The CDR3 coding sequence is TGTGCCAGTAGTATAGGTAGGACAGGGGGCTTATTGAAAGCTTTCTTT. Translating gives CASSIGRTGGLLKAFF.

A few counts support this clonotype. V usage is TRBV18 and J usage is TRBJ1-5; D is uncertain. Germline CDR1 KGHSH, CDR2 LQKENI. The CDR3 runs to 15 residues. The V end lost 3 bases, the J end lost 1 base, and 10 bases lay between the germline ends. CDR3 amino acids: CASSPNSPSNQPQHF. The CDR3 coding sequence is TGTGCCAGCTCACCTAATTCCCCCAGCAATCAGCCCCAGCATTTT.

The CDR3 nucleotides read TGCAGTGCTATTCTTGATACGCAGTATTTT. It encodes CSAILDTQYF. The chain recombines TRBV20-1 with TRBJ2-3; D uncertain. Germline CDR1 DFQATT, CDR2 SNEGSKA (reference sequence). Trimming pared 4 bases from V and 6 bases from J, leaving 5 bases between. CDR3 length: 10 amino acids.

V usage is TRBV20-1 and J usage is TRBJ1-6, with D unclear. V lost 3 bases to trimming and J lost 6 bases, with 12 bases between them. Germline assignment: CDR1 DFQATT and CDR2 SNEGSKA (reference sequence). CDR3 size: 14 residues. In DNA, the CDR3 is TGCAGTGCTAGTGCGGGTACAAGTAATTCACCCCTCCACTTT. Translation: CSASAGTSNSPLHF.

The J gene is TRBJ2-1, the V gene TRBV6-2 or TRBV6-3; D might be TRBD2 (5 bases). CDR1 is MNHEY, CDR2 SVGEGT, per germline. V dropped 6 bases and J dropped 2 bases, with 11 bases sitting between them. There are 14 residues in the CDR3. DNA of the CDR3: TGTGCCAGCAGCCGAAGGACTCCCTACAATGAGCAGTTCTTC. Residues: CASSRRTPYNEQFF.

V is TRBV20-1 and J is TRBJ1-1; maybe TRBD1 (5 bases). With 3 bases removed from V and 3 bases from J, the gap between germline ends came to 11 bases. The V gene's germline CDR1 is DFQATT and CDR2 SNEGSKA (reference sequence). The CDR3 has 13 amino acids. The CDR3 loop is CSASSDTDTEAFF. The CDR3 DNA sequence: TGCAGTGCTAGTTCGGACACTGACACTGAAGCTTTCTTT.

V and J are TRBV7-2 and TRBJ2-1, with 9 bases lining up with TRBD2. Germline trimming cut 3 bases from V and 15 bases from J; bases unmatched to any gene: 15. The length of the CDR3 is 15 residues. Germline V CDR1 and CDR2: SGHTA, FQGNSA. The CDR3 is CASSLDLRVAGEWFF. The CDR3 bases are TGTGCCAGCAGCTTGGACCTCCGGGTAGCGGGAGAGTGGTTCTTC.

This clonotype was detected a few times. The chain has TRBV27 and TRBJ2-3, with 12 bases matching TRBD2. The CDR3 totals 19 residues. The ends lost 4 bases at V and 4 bases at J; junction bases unmatched: 15. Germline CDR1 reads MNHEY; CDR2 reads SMNVEV (reference sequence). CDR3 coding DNA: TGTGCCAGCAGTTCGTCGGCCCCACTAGCGGGAGGTCCCGCAGATACGCAGTATTTT. This encodes CASSSSAPLAGGPADTQYF.

This chain connects TRBV12-3 or TRBV12-4 to TRBJ2-1; no reliable D call. The V end lost 6 bases, the J end lost 0 bases, and 9 bases lay between the germline ends. This CDR3 comprises 14 residues. The CDR3 nucleotides read TGTGCCAGCAGCCAGCGTATCTCCTACAATGAGCAGTTCTTC. Its translation is CASSQRISYNEQFF.

This clonotype was seen only a few times. The chain is built from TRBV7-2 and TRBJ1-4; no reliable D call. V gave up 5 bases and J gave up 0 bases, with 10 bases separating them. The CDR3 covers 15 residues. Looked up from germline, CDR1 is SGHTA and CDR2 is FQGNSA. CDR3 loop: CASSPRRTTNEKLFF. CDR3 bases: TGTGCCAGCAGCCCCCGACGGACAACTAATGAAAAACTGTTTTTT.

This chain uses TRBV9 with TRBJ2-3; D is possibly TRBD2 (7 bases). The V and J ends lost 0 bases and 4 bases respectively, with 18 bases between them. This CDR3 has 17 amino acids. In germline, CDR1 is SGDLS, CDR2 YYNGEE. The DNA for the CDR3 is TGTGCCAGCAGCGTAGCTCCGGCGGGGGCCGGTGCAGATACGCAGTATTTT. Encoded protein: CASSVAPAGAGADTQYF. The variable domain in full, completed from reference TRBV9 and TRBJ2-3, reads DSGVTQTPKHLITATGQRVTLRCSPRSGDLSVYWYQQSLDQGLQFLIQYYNGEERAKGNILERFSAQQFPDLHSELNLSSLELGDSALYFCASSVAPAGAGADTQYFGPGTRLTVL.

This clonotype was seen ten or more times. The V and J genes are TRBV7-2 and TRBJ1-2; perhaps TRBD1 as D (6 bases). CDR3 length: 14 residues. In germline, CDR1 is SGHTA, CDR2 FQGNSA. The V gene lost 1 base and the J gene lost 5 bases, with 11 bases spanning the gap. CDR3 sequence reads: CASSLEGTKYGYTF. DNA of the CDR3: TGTGCCAGCAGCTTAGAAGGGACAAAATATGGCTACACCTTC.

The J gene is TRBJ2-3, the V gene TRBV15; 10 bases are shared with TRBD2. There are 16 residues in the CDR3. The junction had 2 bases not matched to a gene; V was cut back by 1 base and J by 1 base. The germline V gene encodes CDR1 LNHNV and CDR2 YYDKDF (reference sequence). The CDR3 protein is CATSRGSGGGTDTQYF. In DNA form, the CDR3 reads TGTGCCACCAGCAGAGGAAGCGGGGGGGGCACAGATACGCAGTATTTT.

The rearrangement uses TRBV15 and TRBJ2-7; TRBD1 agrees at 9 bases. V lost 4 bases to trimming and J lost 3 bases; unmatched junction nucleotides: 4. Per germline, CDR1 LNHNV and CDR2 YYDKDF (reference sequence). The CDR3 consists of 14 residues. The CDR3, as DNA: TGTGCCACCAGCATGGGACAGGGAGGCTACGAGCAGTACTTC. Encoded protein: CATSMGQGGYEQYF.

The V call is TRBV30, the J call TRBJ1-1; no clear D gene. CDR3 length: 11 residues. Trimming pared 4 bases from V and 9 bases from J, leaving 12 bases between. Germline assignment: CDR1 GTSNPN and CDR2 SVGIG (reference sequence). The CDR3 loop reads CAWNMAAKAFF. The CDR3 nucleotides are TGTGCCTGGAATATGGCGGCAAAAGCTTTCTTT.

The chain employs TRBV4-3 and TRBJ2-5, with no clear D. The V gene's germline CDR1 is LGHNA and CDR2 YSLEER. The CDR3 runs 14 residues. The V and J ends lost 1 base and 4 bases respectively, with 10 bases between them. This CDR3 is CASSQARRSETQYF. Here the CDR3 DNA reads TGCGCCAGCAGCCAAGCCCGGCGGTCAGAGACCCAGTACTTC.

CDR3 coding DNA: TGTGCCAGCAGCTTGGACGACACTGAAGCTTTCTTT. Its protein is CASSLDDTEAFF. The chain carries TRBV5-4 and TRBJ1-1; D is uncertain. This CDR3 is 12 amino acids long. V lost 0 bases to trimming and J lost 3 bases, with 3 bases between them. Germline CDR1 SGHNT, CDR2 YYREEE (reference sequence).

This clonotype appeared many times. The gene calls are TRBV7-2 and TRBJ1-2; a possible D gene is TRBD1 (5 bases). The CDR3 has 15 residues. V lost 5 bases to trimming and J lost 4 bases, with 17 bases between them. CDR1 is SGHTA, CDR2 FQGNSA, per germline. CDR3 DNA sequence: TGTGCCAGCAGCGGAGGGGCGATTACAGGCTATGGCTACACCTTC. This encodes CASSGGAITGYGYTF.